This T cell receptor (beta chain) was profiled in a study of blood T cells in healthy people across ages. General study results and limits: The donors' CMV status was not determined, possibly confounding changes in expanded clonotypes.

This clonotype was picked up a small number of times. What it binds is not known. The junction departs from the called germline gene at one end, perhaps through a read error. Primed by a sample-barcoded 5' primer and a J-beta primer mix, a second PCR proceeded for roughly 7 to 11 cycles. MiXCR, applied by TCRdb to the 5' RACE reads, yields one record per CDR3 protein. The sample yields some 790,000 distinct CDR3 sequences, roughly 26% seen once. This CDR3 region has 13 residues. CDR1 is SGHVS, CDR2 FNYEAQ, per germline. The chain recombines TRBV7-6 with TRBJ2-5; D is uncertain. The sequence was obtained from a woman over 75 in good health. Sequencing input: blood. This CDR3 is CAGSYVKGETQYF. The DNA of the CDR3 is TGTGCCGGCAGCTACGTAAAAGGGGAGACCCAGTACTTC.